Described below is a single TCR beta chain sequence and its context. Its antigen is as yet unknown. Trimming removed 1 base from V and 9 bases from J, with 12 bases in between. From germline, CDR1 is MNHEY and CDR2 SMNVEV (reference sequence). The CDR3 is 14 residues long. The data were produced by immunoSEQ multiplex PCR, yet TCRdb's version contains in-frame clones alone and is incomplete. The sample contains roughly 31,000 clones, 70% of which appear only once. The sample originates from a study of vaccination effects on CD4 cells after COVID-19. Isolation of CD4+ T cells took place after more than 9 days of culture.

V gene TRBV27 combines with J gene TRBJ1-4, with TRBD1 as a possible D gene (5 bases). The receptor was derived from a human donor who received a COVID-19 vaccine. The sequencing here drew on CD4+ T cells from PBMCs cultured without peptide, taken before COVID-19 vaccination. The CDR3 region is CASSLWSGQKKLFF. The DNA for the CDR3 is TGTGCCAGCAGTTTATGGTCGGGGCAGAAAAAACTGTTTTTT.